Presented here are 9 T cell receptor beta chains from one specimen sequenced in a study of Ad26.COV2.S vaccination and SARS-CoV-2 variants (dated by TCRdb to the early 2020s). Sample time point, as interpreted from the label and publication: individuals recovered from natural SARS-CoV-2 infection. The receptor library was made with the immunoSEQ multiplex PCR assay. TCRdb carries this immuneACCESS record with in-frame sequences only. Its versions omit some clonotypes, under half of them owing to an unresolved V gene in the studies checked, with the rest unexplained. This sample is represented by 150,000 to 200,000 clones; around 90% of them were singletons. Approximately 6% of the sample lies in the top ten. This material consisted of peripheral blood, taken after recovery from COVID-19. These receptors were taken from a human donor who had recovered from COVID-19.

As for this clone: A read error may be the cause here, since a much bigger clone is one base away. The chain couples TRBV11-2 to TRBJ2-2, with D possibly being TRBD2 (7 bases). Trimming took off 2 bases at V and 5 bases at J, with 12 bases between the two ends. Germline lookup yields CDR1 SGHAT and CDR2 FQNNGV. This CDR3 is built from 15 residues. CDR3 region: CASSLRGAGTGELFF. The CDR3 DNA reads as TGTGCCAGCAGCTTACGGGGGGCAGGTACCGGGGAGCTGTTTTTT.

The chain is built from TRBV4-2 and TRBJ2-1, with TRBD2 as a possible D gene (6 bases). V was pared by 6 bases and J by 6 bases, with 18 bases between. CDR1 is LGHNA and CDR2 is YNFKEQ in the germline V gene. The CDR3 contains 15 residues. CDR3 region: CASSQEGTFSNEQFF. The CDR3 DNA reads as TGTGCCAGCAGTCAGGAGGGGACGTTCAGCAATGAGCAGTTCTTC.

The J gene is TRBJ2-1, the V gene TRBV15; the D gene is possibly TRBD2 (5 bases). Germline CDR1 and CDR2: LNHNV and YYDKDF (reference sequence). Trimming removed 0 bases at V and 6 bases at J, with 12 bases between. CDR3 size: 15 residues. The DNA of the CDR3 is TGTGCCACCAGCAGAGAAGGACCGCGGGCCAATGAGCAGTTCTTC. Translating it yields CATSREGPRANEQFF.

This chain uses TRBV3-1 (or the pseudogene TRBV3-2) with TRBJ1-1, with D possibly being TRBD1 (6 bases). Between the trimmed V and J ends, which lost 2 bases and 5 bases, there was a span of 12 bases. The germline CDR1 and CDR2 sequences are LGHDT and YNNKEL (reference sequence). CDR3 length equals 14 residues. The DNA for the CDR3 is TGTGCCAGCAGCCAAAGGACAGAGGGGACTGAAGCTTTCTTT. This codes for CASSQRTEGTEAFF.

The chain uses TRBV19 and TRBJ2-4; 8 positions match TRBD1. The CDR3 runs to 16 residues. V lost 1 base and J lost 3; bases outside the gene matches: 5. CDR1 and CDR2 from the germline V gene are LNHDA and SQIVND (reference sequence). The CDR3 nucleotides read TGTGCCAGTAGTATAGCAGGGGGCGCGGGCAAAAACATTCAGTACTTC. Its translation is CASSIAGGAGKNIQYF.

V is TRBV27 and J is TRBJ2-1; 8 nucleotides agree with TRBD2. The CDR3 contains 16 residues. Germline lookup yields CDR1 MNHEY and CDR2 SMNVEV (reference sequence). Losses at the gene ends were 5 bases for V and 0 bases for J; bases not matched to a gene: 6. The CDR3, as DNA: TGTGCCAGCAGTGAGCCGAGCGGGAGCTCCTACAATGAGCAGTTCTTC. It encodes CASSEPSGSSYNEQFF.

This rearrangement joins TRBV7-2 to TRBJ2-1; TRBD2 matches at 12 bases. The V gene end was trimmed by 5 bases and the J gene end by 12 bases; junction bases not matched to a gene: 14. From germline, CDR1 is SGHTA and CDR2 FQGNSA. The CDR3 runs 16 residues. The CDR3 nucleotides read TGTGCCAGCAGCGCCCTACTAGCGGGGGGCCCCCGTGGGCAGTTCTTC. Translation: CASSALLAGGPRGQFF.

The rearrangement joins TRBV11-1 to TRBJ2-5; D is unclear. V lost 8 bases to trimming and J lost 0 bases, with 10 bases between them. Germline V lookup: CDR1 SGHAT, CDR2 FQDESV (reference sequence). The CDR3 consists of 13 residues. Written as DNA, the CDR3 is TGTGCCAGCCAGTGGTCTAACCAAGAGACCCAGTACTTC. Encoded protein: CASQWSNQETQYF.

The chain links TRBV11-2 to TRBJ1-1, with D unresolved. The V gene lost 3 bases and the J gene lost 7 bases, with 12 bases spanning the gap. Germline V lookup: CDR1 SGHAT, CDR2 FQNNGV. This CDR3 comprises 13 residues. The CDR3 loop is CASSFSADYEAFF. CDR3 in DNA: TGTGCCAGCAGCTTCTCGGCCGATTATGAAGCTTTCTTT.